Each of the 18 T cell receptor beta chains below was sequenced from the same sample in a study of graft-versus-host responses after intestinal transplantation. This table comes from immunoSEQ multiplex PCR, and its TCRdb copy is limited to in-frame clones, with some not included. The table lists roughly 97,000 clones, 90% of them singletons. The sample was PBMCs, taken approximately 420 days after intestinal transplant. The receptors were gathered from a human patient who received an intestinal transplant, so some T cells may come from the graft donor.

This clone showed up just once. This chain joins TRBV18 and TRBJ1-6, with 10 bases fitting TRBD1. Germline V CDR1 and CDR2: KGHSH, LQKENI. V lost 4 bases to trimming and J lost 8 bases; unmatched junction nucleotides: 11. The CDR3 is 17 amino acids. DNA for the CDR3: TGTGCCAGCTCACGTAAACTCGACAGGGGGCTGGATTCACCCCTCCACTTT. It yields the protein CASSRKLDRGLDSPLHF. Filled out from reference TRBV18 and TRBJ1-6, the complete variable domain reads NAGVMQNPRHLVRRRGQEARLRCSPMKGHSHVYWYRQLPEEGLKFMVYLQKENIIDESGMPKERFSAEFPKEGPSILRIQQVVRGDSAAYFCASSRKLDRGLDSPLHFGNGTRLTVT.

The chain is built from TRBV5-6 and TRBJ2-5; D may correspond to TRBD1 or TRBD2 (5 bases each). The length of the CDR3 is 13 residues. Trimming removed 5 bases from V and 3 bases from J, with 11 bases in between. The germline CDR1 and CDR2 sequences are SGHDT and YYEEEE. In DNA form, the CDR3 reads TGTGCCAGCAGTAAACTAGGGGAAGAGACCCAGTACTTC. It yields the protein CASSKLGEETQYF.

The gene calls are TRBV10-3 and TRBJ2-3; 12 bases are a match to TRBD2. Per the germline V gene, CDR1 is ENHRY and CDR2 is SYGVKD. The junction had 2 bases not matched to a gene; V was cut back by 2 bases and J by 2 bases. This CDR3 comprises 16 residues. The DNA of the CDR3 is TGTGCCATCAGTGAGGGACTAGCGGGGATCACAGATACGCAGTATTTT. Its translation is CAISEGLAGITDTQYF.

The chain links TRBV9 to TRBJ1-6; perhaps TRBD1 as D (5 bases). In germline, CDR1 is SGDLS, CDR2 YYNGEE. With 2 bases removed from V and 6 bases from J, the gap between germline ends came to 9 bases. This CDR3 is built from 14 residues. The CDR3 loop reads CASSVRQGNSPLHF. The CDR3 DNA follows: TGTGCCAGCAGCGTTCGGCAGGGTAATTCACCCCTCCACTTT.

The chain links TRBV5-1 to TRBJ1-4; 7 bases fit TRBD1. V lost 3 bases and J lost 3; bases outside the gene matches: 17. In germline, CDR1 is SGHRS, CDR2 YFSETQ. The CDR3 contains 19 residues. The CDR3 is CASSWGGPTGTSSNEKLFF. CDR3 in DNA: TGCGCCAGCAGCTGGGGAGGACCGACAGGGACTTCATCTAATGAAAAACTGTTTTTT.

The chain is built from TRBV6-1 and TRBJ1-1; D is uncertain. The germline V and J ends were trimmed by 2 bases and 10 bases, with 14 bases remaining between them. The germline CDR1 and CDR2 sequences are MNHNS and SASEGT. CDR3 length: 13 residues. CDR3 in DNA: TGTGCCAGCAGTGAACTTCGGGGTGAGGTAGCTTTCTTT. Protein: CASSELRGEVAFF.

This sequence joins TRBV7-8 and TRBJ1-1, with 8 bases fitting TRBD1. Germline V gene data show CDR1 as SGHVS and CDR2 as FQNEAQ. This CDR3 contains 16 residues. With 7 bases clipped from V and 4 bases from J, the junction kept 14 bases outside the gene matches. The CDR3 protein is CASMPDRGGRGTEAFF. CDR3 DNA sequence: TGTGCCAGCATGCCCGACAGGGGCGGTAGGGGCACTGAAGCTTTCTTT.

This clone was observed a few times. The CDR3 DNA is TGTGCCAGCAGTCGGGACATGAACACTGAAGCTTTCTTT. Translated: CASSRDMNTEAFF. V and J are TRBV6-4 and TRBJ1-1; the D gene is possibly TRBD1 (6 bases). The CDR3 sequence is 13 residues long. Germline CDR1 reads MRHNA; CDR2 reads SNTAGT. V gave up 5 bases and J gave up 0 bases, with 7 bases separating them.

The chain uses TRBV6-5 and TRBJ1-2; D is unclear. The CDR3 spans 15 residues. The germline gives CDR1 MNHEY, CDR2 SVGAGI. Trimming pared 2 bases from V and 0 bases from J, leaving 10 bases between. The CDR3: CASSYARFPNYGYTF. The CDR3 bases are TGTGCCAGCAGTTACGCGAGGTTCCCTAACTATGGCTACACCTTC.

V is TRBV5-4 and J is TRBJ1-2, with 8 bases that match TRBD1. Germline CDR1 reads SGHNT; CDR2 reads YYREEE (reference sequence). The CDR3 sequence is 15 residues long. J gave up 5 bases and V 4 bases, and 10 bases lay outside the gene matches. In DNA, the CDR3 is TGTGCCAGCAGCACGACGACAGGGGAGGAATATGGCTACACCTTC. It is translated as CASSTTTGEEYGYTF.

In the case of this clone: Compared with germline, one end of the junction differs, possibly owing to a read error. V gene TRBV2 combines with J gene TRBJ1-1; D remains unclear. CDR1 SNHLY and CDR2 FYNNEI come from the germline V gene. CDR3 size: 14 residues. This CDR3 is CASSEMGFYTKAFF. For the CDR3, the DNA is TGTGCCAGCAGTGAAATGGGGTTCTACACTAAAGCTTTCTTT.

This clone was seen a single time. The CDR3 spells CAGDTQYF. In DNA, the CDR3 is TGTGCCGGGGATACGCAGTATTTT. The J gene is TRBJ2-3, the V gene TRBV12-1. TRBV12-1 is flagged as a pseudogene. CDR3 length equals 8 residues.

This chain connects TRBV9 to TRBJ2-7, with 7 bases aligning to TRBD2. The CDR3 is 14 residues long. The V segment lost 2 bases and the J segment 2 bases; nucleotides outside the gene matches: 4. CDR1 is SGDLS and CDR2 is YYNGEE in the germline V gene. CDR3: CASSVGGRPYEQYF. The CDR3 DNA reads as TGTGCCAGCAGCGTGGGAGGGCGACCCTACGAGCAGTACTTC.

This clone appeared a few times. The rearrangement joins TRBV11-2 to TRBJ1-1; maybe TRBD1 (6 bases). V shed 4 bases and J shed 7 bases, with 13 bases lying between them. The CDR3 runs 13 residues. Germline CDR1 SGHAT, CDR2 FQNNGV. The CDR3 loop reads CASSSRGPGEAFF. In DNA form, the CDR3 reads TGTGCCAGCAGCTCCAGGGGTCCGGGTGAAGCTTTCTTT.

The chain employs TRBV27 and TRBJ1-5; no clear D gene. Deletions cut 5 bases from V and 0 bases from J, with 8 bases between. Germline CDR1 reads MNHEY; CDR2 reads SMNVEV (reference sequence). The CDR3 is made up of 14 amino acids. The CDR3 reads CASSHGGSNQPQHF. CDR3 in DNA: TGTGCCAGCAGTCACGGCGGTAGCAATCAGCCCCAGCATTTT.

The V and J genes are TRBV7-9 and TRBJ1-6; D gene unclear. The germline V gene encodes CDR1 SEHNR and CDR2 FQNEAQ (reference sequence). The CDR3 runs 14 residues. V shed 2 bases and J shed 7 bases, with 9 bases lying between them. The CDR3 is CASSLRGTNSPLHF. As DNA, the CDR3 is TGTGCCAGCAGCTTACGGGGTACGAATTCACCCCTCCACTTT.

The rearrangement joins TRBV9 to TRBJ1-1, with D uncertain. CDR1 is SGDLS and CDR2 is YYNGEE in the germline V gene. V was clipped by 0 bases and J by 4 bases, with 10 bases between them. CDR3 length equals 14 residues. This CDR3 reads CASSVGRDVTEAFF. CDR3 bases: TGTGCCAGCAGCGTAGGGAGGGATGTCACTGAAGCTTTCTTT.

The chain links TRBV5-6 to TRBJ1-1; D is ambiguous. Germline assignment: CDR1 SGHDT and CDR2 YYEEEE. The V and J ends lost 0 bases and 6 bases respectively, with 12 bases between them. CDR3 size: 14 residues. CDR3 loop: CASSLGTSVAEAFF. As DNA, the CDR3 is TGTGCCAGCAGCTTGGGGACCTCAGTGGCTGAAGCTTTCTTT. Drawing the rest from reference TRBV5-6 and TRBJ1-1, the complete variable domain is DAGVTQSPTHLIKTRGQQVTLRCSPKSGHDTVSWYQQALGQGPQFIFQYYEEEERQRGNFPDRFSGHQFPNYSSELNVNALLLGDSALYLCASSLGTSVAEAFFGQGTRLTVV.